This TCR beta chain was recovered during a study of beta chain features in type 1 diabetes. Reverse transcription of all isolated RNA meant that expressed TCRB transcripts were sequenced. Using immunoSEQ multiplex PCR, the repertoire was profiled, and TCRdb retains in-frame clones only, with some absent. The top ten clones hold roughly 0.46% of a sample with over 150,000 clones, about 7.9% of them seen once. The study, taken as a whole, reports: All four CD4+ subsets of Type 1 diabetes patients contained TCRB CDR3s that were moderately but significantly shorter.

Remarks on this clone: What it binds is unknown.

CDR3 size: 14 residues. V is TRBV21-1 and J is TRBJ1-5. TRBV21-1 counts as a pseudogene. Source material: central memory CD4+ T cells from blood. This sequence originates from a man aged 18 to 29 with type 1 diabetes. CDR3 bases: TGTGCCAGCGGGAGCGGGCAGCGAAATCAGCCCCAGCATTTT. It is translated as CASGSGQRNQPQHF.